This T cell receptor (beta chain) comes out of a study of cytomegalovirus exposure and HLA in healthy donors. Overall study findings and caveats: As was reported, the classifier diagnosed cytomegalovirus status with high specificity and sensitivity. Most TCR sequences proved rare, with some public TCRs found in many donors.

Measured with immunoSEQ multiplex PCR; TCRdb has only the in-frame clones, and not every one. The table shows around 250,000 clones, with around 87% occurring only once. Comment on this clone: Its specificity is not known.

The CDR3 is made up of 14 amino acids. CDR1 and CDR2 (germline): MDHEN, SYDVKM. J lost 7 bases, V lost 6 bases, and 7 bases had no gene match. This receptor was taken from a woman between 18 and 29 years old in good health and CMV-seronegative. The gene calls are TRBV28 and TRBJ1-4; 8 nucleotides agree with TRBD1. The source material was PBMCs. The CDR3 region is CASRSGGVGEKLFF. In nucleotides, the CDR3 is TGTGCCAGCAGGTCAGGGGGCGTGGGTGAAAAACTGTTTTTT.